The rows below give T cell receptor beta chains drawn from one sample of a study of blood T cell repertoires in COVID-19. The protocol was immunoSEQ multiplex PCR, while the TCRdb copy is restricted to in-frame clones and leaves out a portion. The data contain roughly 250,000 clones, 70% to 90% of them singletons. Material: peripheral blood. The receptor source for this set is a woman aged 25 to 39 with acute or convalescent COVID-19. CDR3s include the opening cysteine and the closing phenylalanine or tryptophan. Each record gives: J gene, D gene, clone size, V gene, CDR3 protein, CDR3 DNA. D genes are given only for firm matches. Not all rows give a size; the values are once, few, many and, for expanded clones, a class.

J gene: TRBJ1-5
D gene: .
clone size: .
V gene: TRBV5-1
CDR3 protein: CASSLAVTELSNQPQHF
CDR3 DNA: TGCGCCAGCAGCTTGGCCGTAACAGAGCTTAGCAATCAGCCCCAGCATTTT

J gene: TRBJ2-7
D gene: .
clone size: few
V gene: TRBV25-1
CDR3 protein: CASSDRYEQYF
CDR3 DNA: TGTGCCAGCAGTGATCGGTACGAGCAGTACTTC

J gene: TRBJ2-2
D gene: TRBD2
clone size: .
V gene: TRBV5-4
CDR3 protein: CASSLSLAGDDGELFF
CDR3 DNA: TGTGCCAGCAGCTTGTCCCTAGCGGGAGATGACGGGGAGCTGTTTTTT

J gene: TRBJ2-5
D gene: TRBD1
clone size: once
V gene: TRBV4-3
CDR3 protein: CASSQRFRDRGQETQYF
CDR3 DNA: TGCGCCAGCAGCCAAAGGTTCAGGGACAGGGGTCAAGAGACCCAGTACTTC

J gene: TRBJ2-1
D gene: .
clone size: once
V gene: TRBV6-6
CDR3 protein: CATVSVGGSYNEQFF
CDR3 DNA: TGTGCCACCGTTTCAGTGGGGGGCTCCTACAATGAGCAGTTCTTC

J gene: TRBJ2-7
D gene: .
clone size: .
V gene: TRBV4-3
CDR3 protein: CASSQLASSSYEQYF
CDR3 DNA: TGCGCCAGCAGCCAACTAGCGTCAAGCTCCTACGAGCAGTACTTC

J gene: TRBJ1-6
D gene: TRBD1
clone size: .
V gene: TRBV5-8
CDR3 protein: CASSPEDRGGSPLHF
CDR3 DNA: TGTGCCAGCAGCCCAGAGGACAGGGGAGGATCACCCCTCCACTTT

J gene: TRBJ1-1
D gene: TRBD1
clone size: .
V gene: TRBV9
CDR3 protein: CASSVDPGGKGNTEAFF
CDR3 DNA: TGTGCCAGCAGCGTAGATCCAGGGGGCAAGGGGAACACTGAAGCTTTCTTT

J gene: TRBJ2-1
D gene: TRBD2
clone size: medium-sized
V gene: TRBV18
CDR3 protein: CASSVRRSGSGEQFF
CDR3 DNA: TGTGCCAGCTCGGTTAGGAGAAGCGGGAGCGGGGAGCAGTTCTTC

J gene: TRBJ1-1
D gene: .
clone size: .
V gene: TRBV7-6
CDR3 protein: CASSLGQTKDTEAFF
CDR3 DNA: TGTGCCAGCAGCTTAGGGCAGACAAAGGACACTGAAGCTTTCTTT

J gene: TRBJ2-7
D gene: TRBD2
clone size: .
V gene: TRBV29-1
CDR3 protein: CSVGTSGAYEQYF
CDR3 DNA: TGCAGCGTCGGGACTAGCGGAGCCTACGAGCAGTACTTC

J gene: TRBJ2-3
D gene: TRBD2
clone size: .
V gene: TRBV11-2
CDR3 protein: CASSRTSGRGDTQYF
CDR3 DNA: TGTGCCAGCAGCCGGACTAGCGGGAGAGGGGATACGCAGTATTTT

J gene: TRBJ1-2
D gene: TRBD1
clone size: .
V gene: TRBV30
CDR3 protein: CAFTGDYGYTF
CDR3 DNA: TGTGCCTTTACAGGGGACTATGGCTACACCTTC

J gene: TRBJ2-3
D gene: TRBD2
clone size: .
V gene: TRBV19
CDR3 protein: CASRLTSGRTDTQYF
CDR3 DNA: TGTGCCAGTAGGCTGACTAGCGGCCGCACAGATACGCAGTATTTT

J gene: TRBJ1-1
D gene: TRBD1
clone size: .
V gene: TRBV6-2/TRBV6-3
CDR3 protein: CASSYSIRGPTEAFF
CDR3 DNA: TGTGCCAGCAGTTACTCGATCAGGGGGCCGACTGAAGCTTTCTTT

J gene: TRBJ1-2
D gene: TRBD1
clone size: .
V gene: TRBV7-8
CDR3 protein: CASSLEGQGSGYTF
CDR3 DNA: TGTGCCAGCAGCTTAGAGGGACAGGGATCTGGCTACACCTTC

J gene: TRBJ2-2
D gene: .
clone size: .
V gene: TRBV7-3
CDR3 protein: CASSALAPGELFF
CDR3 DNA: TGTGCCAGCAGCGCACTAGCCCCGGGGGAGCTGTTTTTT

J gene: TRBJ2-7
D gene: .
clone size: few
V gene: TRBV20-1
CDR3 protein: CSASLRDPYEQYF
CDR3 DNA: TGCAGTGCTAGTCTGCGGGACCCCTACGAGCAGTACTTC

J gene: TRBJ2-3
D gene: .
clone size: .
V gene: TRBV29-1
CDR3 protein: CSALESGYTDTQYF
CDR3 DNA: TGCAGCGCCCTGGAAAGCGGGTACACAGATACGCAGTATTTT

J gene: TRBJ1-2
D gene: .
clone size: .
V gene: TRBV19
CDR3 protein: CASSALSGVRGGYTF
CDR3 DNA: TGTGCCAGTAGTGCCTTATCAGGGGTCCGTGGTGGCTACACCTTC

J gene: TRBJ1-1
D gene: .
clone size: .
V gene: TRBV14
CDR3 protein: CASSHKAEGTEAFF
CDR3 DNA: TGTGCCAGCAGCCATAAGGCGGAAGGAACTGAAGCTTTCTTT

J gene: TRBJ2-1
D gene: .
clone size: .
V gene: TRBV11-2
CDR3 protein: CASSLVVRNEQFF
CDR3 DNA: TGTGCCAGCAGCTTAGTTGTTCGGAATGAGCAGTTCTTC

J gene: TRBJ2-2
D gene: .
clone size: .
V gene: TRBV30
CDR3 protein: CAWNLGGSGTGELFF
CDR3 DNA: TGTGCCTGGAATCTGGGTGGGTCGGGCACCGGGGAGCTGTTTTTT

J gene: TRBJ2-3
D gene: TRBD2
clone size: .
V gene: TRBV5-1
CDR3 protein: CASSLGLAGFTDTQYF
CDR3 DNA: TGCGCCAGCAGCTTGGGGTTAGCGGGGTTCACAGATACGCAGTATTTT

J gene: TRBJ2-2
D gene: .
clone size: .
V gene: TRBV3-1/TRBV3-2
CDR3 protein: CASSQGPLERELFF
CDR3 DNA: TGTGCCAGCAGCCAAGGCCCACTAGAGCGGGAGCTGTTTTTT

J gene: TRBJ2-5
D gene: .
clone size: .
V gene: TRBV5-1
CDR3 protein: CASSLVLGLETQYF
CDR3 DNA: TGCGCCAGCAGCTTGGTTCTGGGGCTAGAGACCCAGTACTTC

J gene: TRBJ1-2
D gene: .
clone size: .
V gene: TRBV6-5
CDR3 protein: CASSYGGYGYTF
CDR3 DNA: TGTGCCAGCAGTTACGGGGGGTATGGCTACACCTTC

J gene: TRBJ2-1
D gene: TRBD2
clone size: .
V gene: TRBV5-8
CDR3 protein: CASSSGGLAGGPNEQFF
CDR3 DNA: TGTGCCAGCAGCTCCGGGGGACTAGCGGGAGGGCCGAATGAGCAGTTCTTC

J gene: TRBJ2-2
D gene: TRBD1
clone size: .
V gene: TRBV3-1/TRBV3-2
CDR3 protein: CASRVGQGNTGELFF
CDR3 DNA: TGTGCCAGCAGGGTCGGACAGGGAAACACCGGGGAGCTGTTTTTT

J gene: TRBJ1-2
D gene: .
clone size: .
V gene: TRBV7-9
CDR3 protein: CASSSLLYGYTF
CDR3 DNA: TGTGCCAGCAGCTCCTTATTGTATGGCTACACCTTC

J gene: TRBJ2-7
D gene: TRBD1
clone size: .
V gene: TRBV2
CDR3 protein: CASSEGTGGFYEQYF
CDR3 DNA: TGTGCCAGCAGTGAAGGGACAGGGGGCTTCTACGAGCAGTACTTC

J gene: TRBJ2-7
D gene: .
clone size: .
V gene: TRBV5-1
CDR3 protein: CASSLGGASYEQYF
CDR3 DNA: TGCGCCAGCAGCTTGGGCGGAGCCTCCTACGAGCAGTACTTC

J gene: TRBJ2-5
D gene: .
clone size: .
V gene: TRBV20-1
CDR3 protein: CSRRVGETQYF
CDR3 DNA: TGCAGCCGCAGGGTAGGAGAGACCCAGTACTTC

J gene: TRBJ2-1
D gene: TRBD2
clone size: .
V gene: TRBV7-3
CDR3 protein: CASSPLGGTSYNEQFF
CDR3 DNA: TGTGCCAGCAGCCCCTTAGGGGGGACTAGCTACAATGAGCAGTTCTTC

J gene: TRBJ2-1
D gene: .
clone size: .
V gene: TRBV29-1
CDR3 protein: CSVELPNEQFF
CDR3 DNA: TGCAGCGTTGAACTTCCCAATGAGCAGTTCTTC

J gene: TRBJ1-6
D gene: .
clone size: once
V gene: TRBV29-1
CDR3 protein: CSVDSGYGDSPLHF
CDR3 DNA: TGCAGCGTTGACTCCGGATACGGGGATTCACCCCTCCACTTT

J gene: TRBJ1-1
D gene: TRBD1
clone size: .
V gene: TRBV18
CDR3 protein: CASSPQDRDNTEAFF
CDR3 DNA: TGTGCCAGCTCACCACAGGACAGGGATAACACTGAAGCTTTCTTT

J gene: TRBJ2-2
D gene: TRBD2
clone size: .
V gene: TRBV5-4
CDR3 protein: CASSLLAGQPYRGGELFF
CDR3 DNA: TGTGCCAGCAGCTTACTAGCGGGACAACCCTATCGAGGCGGGGAGCTGTTTTTT

J gene: TRBJ1-4
D gene: .
clone size: .
V gene: TRBV7-2
CDR3 protein: CASSPEPGFGGEKLFF
CDR3 DNA: TGTGCCAGCAGCCCCGAGCCAGGGTTTGGTGGGGAAAAACTGTTTTTT

J gene: TRBJ1-2
D gene: .
clone size: few
V gene: TRBV5-4
CDR3 protein: CASSLEPTTNYGYTF
CDR3 DNA: TGTGCCAGCAGCTTGGAGCCAACCACTAACTATGGCTACACCTTC

J gene: TRBJ2-5
D gene: TRBD1
clone size: .
V gene: TRBV7-2
CDR3 protein: CASSSGQHQETQYF
CDR3 DNA: TGTGCCAGCAGCTCGGGACAGCACCAAGAGACCCAGTACTTC

J gene: TRBJ1-5
D gene: TRBD1
clone size: .
V gene: TRBV6-2/TRBV6-3
CDR3 protein: CASSWGQGRQPQHF
CDR3 DNA: TGTGCCAGCAGTTGGGGACAGGGTCGACAGCCCCAGCATTTT

J gene: TRBJ1-1
D gene: .
clone size: .
V gene: TRBV28
CDR3 protein: CASSRITGRRYWEAFF
CDR3 DNA: TGTGCCAGCAGTAGGATCACGGGCAGGAGGTATTGGGAAGCTTTCTTT

J gene: TRBJ1-2
D gene: .
clone size: .
V gene: TRBV10-3
CDR3 protein: CAITTTDYGYTF
CDR3 DNA: TGTGCCATCACCACGACAGACTATGGCTACACCTTC

J gene: TRBJ2-1
D gene: TRBD2
clone size: .
V gene: TRBV10-2
CDR3 protein: CARSRRREGPNEQFF
CDR3 DNA: TGCGCCAGAAGTCGCCGGCGGGAGGGCCCCAATGAGCAGTTCTTC

J gene: TRBJ1-5
D gene: .
clone size: .
V gene: TRBV19
CDR3 protein: CASTRSVYSNQPQHF
CDR3 DNA: TGTGCCAGTACCCGATCAGTTTATAGCAATCAGCCCCAGCATTTT

J gene: TRBJ1-5
D gene: .
clone size: .
V gene: TRBV5-1
CDR3 protein: CASSLAPSDSNQPQHF
CDR3 DNA: TGCGCCAGCAGCTTGGCTCCGTCGGACAGTAATCAGCCCCAGCATTTT

J gene: TRBJ2-3
D gene: .
clone size: .
V gene: TRBV6-5
CDR3 protein: CASSYTAGTSTDTQYF
CDR3 DNA: TGTGCCAGCAGTTACACGGCAGGGACTAGCACAGATACGCAGTATTTT

J gene: TRBJ1-1
D gene: .
clone size: .
V gene: TRBV30
CDR3 protein: CAWSVRSDTEAFF
CDR3 DNA: TGTGCCTGGAGTGTTCGGTCGGACACTGAAGCTTTCTTT